Listed here are 27 T cell receptor beta chains from one sample, sequenced in a study of T cell responses to AZD1222 COVID-19 vaccine. Repertoires were generated with immunoSEQ multiplex PCR, while TCRdb's copy carries only in-frame clones and drops some. The table lists more than 150,000 clones, 90% to 95% of them singletons. Specimen: peripheral blood, collected 28 days after the second AZD1222 dose. These TCRs come from an adult who received the AZD1222 COVID-19 vaccine.

V usage is TRBV10-3 and J usage is TRBJ2-7; maybe TRBD1 (6 bases). Germline V gene sequence: CDR1 ENHRY, CDR2 SYGVKD. The ends were cut back, 6 bases at V and 1 base at J, with 16 bases in the middle. The CDR3 has 15 amino acids. The chain's CDR3 is CAISQGLLRSYEQYF. The CDR3 DNA is TGTGCCATCAGCCAGGGGCTTCTAAGGTCCTACGAGCAGTACTTC.

The chain employs TRBV6-5 and TRBJ2-5; either TRBD1 or TRBD2 may fit D (6 bases each). Trimming shortened V by 7 bases and J by 5 bases, and 11 bases separated the two germline ends. There are 12 residues in the CDR3. Germline CDR1 and CDR2: MNHEY and SVGAGI. The CDR3 is CASTLGGETQYF. The CDR3 nucleotides read TGTGCCAGCACCCTAGGGGGGGAGACCCAGTACTTC.

The gene calls are TRBV27 and TRBJ2-2, with TRBD2 matching 12 bases. Per the germline V gene, CDR1 is MNHEY and CDR2 is SMNVEV (reference sequence). V was clipped by 2 bases and J by 0 bases; unmatched bases: 7. The CDR3 sequence is 19 residues long. The CDR3 region has the DNA TGTGCCAGCAGTTTAACGGCTAGCGGGAGGGCCACGAACACCGGGGAGCTGTTTTTT. Amino acids: CASSLTASGRATNTGELFF.

The chain links TRBV13 to TRBJ2-3; 8 bases fit TRBD1. This CDR3 region has 17 residues. V trimming: 4 bases; J trimming: 0 bases; junction bases outside the gene matches: 9. Germline-derived CDR1 and CDR2 are PRHDT and FYEKMQ (reference sequence). For the CDR3, the DNA is TGTGCCAGCAGCTCACCGAAGAGGGACAGGAGCACAGATACGCAGTATTTT. Translation gives CASSSPKRDRSTDTQYF.

With regard to this clone: The same CDR3 also results from other DNA sequences found in this sample. CDR3 sequence reads: CASSYGGQGNTEAFF. DNA for the CDR3: TGTGCCAGCAGTTACGGGGGACAGGGGAACACTGAAGCTTTCTTT. V and J are TRBV6-6 and TRBJ1-1; 9 bases agree with TRBD1. The CDR3 covers 15 residues. From germline, CDR1 is MNHNY and CDR2 SVGAGI (reference sequence). The ends lost 2 bases at V and 1 base at J; junction bases unmatched: 2.

This sequence joins TRBV18 and TRBJ2-3; 11 bases line up with TRBD1. This CDR3 comprises 14 residues. CDR1 is KGHSH, CDR2 LQKENI, per germline. With V trimmed by 8 bases and J by 6 bases, 7 bases remained unmatched. CDR3: CASSRTGGPDTQYF. Here the CDR3 DNA reads TGTGCCAGCAGCAGGACAGGGGGCCCGGATACGCAGTATTTT.

V and J are TRBV5-4 and TRBJ1-6; the D gene is possibly TRBD1 (6 bases). Germline V gene lookup returns CDR1 SGHNT and CDR2 YYREEE (reference sequence). CDR3 length: 14 residues. V shed 6 bases and J shed 7 bases, with 14 bases lying between them. The CDR3 protein is CASTKRGGNSPLHF. DNA for the CDR3: TGTGCCAGCACCAAGAGGGGGGGAAATTCACCCCTCCACTTT.

This chain connects TRBV12-5 to TRBJ2-5; D possibly corresponds to TRBD1 (6 bases). Trimming removed 6 bases from V and 2 bases from J, with 19 bases in between. CDR1 LGHNT and CDR2 FRNRAP come from the germline V gene. The CDR3 spans 16 residues. The CDR3 region is CASGPIRGILQETQYF. The CDR3 region has the DNA TGTGCTAGTGGCCCAATCAGGGGAATACTACAAGAGACCCAGTACTTC.

V is TRBV3-1 (or the pseudogene TRBV3-2) and J is TRBJ1-2; no definite D call. Germline V gene data show CDR1 as LGHDT and CDR2 as YNNKEL (reference sequence). V gave up 4 bases and J gave up 8 bases, with 17 bases separating them. The CDR3 covers 14 residues. CDR3 coding DNA: TGTGCCAGCAGCCTGGCGGCCCCGAGCCGCGGCTACACCTTC. Protein sequence: CASSLAAPSRGYTF.

The chain couples TRBV11-2 to TRBJ1-1; D remains ambiguous. The germline gives CDR1 SGHAT, CDR2 FQNNGV. CDR3 length: 15 residues. V was pared by 8 bases and J by 5 bases, with 21 bases between. As DNA, the CDR3 is TGTGCCAGCGGTAAGACCTCCATCTGGGGAACTGAAGCTTTCTTT. Amino acid sequence: CASGKTSIWGTEAFF.

This clone was recorded once. CDR3 DNA sequence: TGTGCCAGCAGTCGGGGACAGGCAAGGGACGAGCAGTACTTC. Protein product: CASSRGQARDEQYF. The rearrangement links TRBV28 to TRBJ2-7; 8 nucleotides line up with TRBD1. Germline CDR1 is MDHEN and CDR2 is SYDVKM. V gave up 5 bases and J gave up 5 bases; unmatched junction bases: 8. This CDR3 is built from 14 residues.

The rearrangement uses TRBV6-1 and TRBJ2-1, with 9 bases aligning to TRBD2. J gave up 2 bases and V 3 bases, and 5 bases lay outside the gene matches. Germline CDR1 MNHNS, CDR2 SASEGT. The CDR3 is 16 amino acids. CDR3 DNA: TGTGCCAGCAGTGACGTCGCTAGCGGGGCCTACAATGAGCAGTTCTTC. Encoded protein: CASSDVASGAYNEQFF.

This chain connects TRBV28 to TRBJ2-7; 12 positions agree with TRBD2. The CDR3 contains 16 residues. Germline V CDR1 and CDR2: MDHEN, SYDVKM. The ends lost 7 bases at V and 5 bases at J; junction bases unmatched: 12. The CDR3 DNA reads as TGTGCCAGCACTACCCAGGGGGGACTAGCGGGCCACGAGCAGTACTTC. This translates into CASTTQGGLAGHEQYF.

The chain uses TRBV7-9 and TRBJ1-4; 9 positions match TRBD1. Germline CDR1 SEHNR, CDR2 FQNEAQ (reference sequence). Losses at the gene ends were 4 bases for V and 8 bases for J; bases not matched to a gene: 8. The CDR3 sequence is 15 residues long. The CDR3 DNA reads as TGTGCCAGCAGCTCAGGGGACAGGGAGGGAGAAAAACTGTTTTTT. Encoded protein: CASSSGDREGEKLFF.

The V call is TRBV25-1, the J call TRBJ1-2; weak D call: TRBD1 (5 bases). Germline V gene data show CDR1 as MGHDK and CDR2 as SYGVNS. This CDR3 is built from 15 residues. Trimming pared 5 bases from V and 7 bases from J, leaving 20 bases between. Here the CDR3 DNA reads TGTGCCAGCAGTATAGGAGGAGGGGCCGTTGGTGGCTACACCTTC. As protein: CASSIGGGAVGGYTF.

V and J are TRBV5-5 and TRBJ1-2; D is unresolved. This CDR3 has 15 residues. Germline lookup yields CDR1 SGHKS and CDR2 YYEKEE (reference sequence). Trimming stripped 0 bases from V and 3 bases from J, with 12 bases between. CDR3 amino acids: CASSLDLPMDYGYTF. In nucleotides, the CDR3 is TGTGCCAGCAGCTTGGACCTCCCGATGGACTATGGCTACACCTTC. The full variable domain, its missing parts supplied by reference TRBV5-5 and TRBJ1-2, is DAGVTQSPTHLIKTRGQQVTLRCSPISGHKSVSWYQQVLGQGPQFIFQYYEKEERGRGNFPDRFSARQFPNYSSELNVNALLLGDSALYLCASSLDLPMDYGYTFGSGTRLTVV.

This clone appeared a single time. The V call is TRBV4-2, the J call TRBJ1-2, with D uncertain. The V end was cut by 0 bases, the J end by 6 bases, with 14 bases between. Germline-derived CDR1 and CDR2 are LGHNA and YNFKEQ. This CDR3 comprises 15 residues. Here the CDR3 DNA reads TGTGCCAGCAGCCAAGAAGACCTCGGGCGGAATGGCTACACCTTC. Translating gives CASSQEDLGRNGYTF.

The chain combines TRBV4-1 with TRBJ1-6; D gene unclear. CDR3 length equals 14 residues. Trimming pared 1 base from V and 9 bases from J, leaving 10 bases between. CDR1 is MGHRA and CDR2 is YSYEKL in the germline V gene. This chain's CDR3 is CASSQVMGSSPLHF. CDR3 in DNA: TGCGCCAGCAGCCAAGTGATGGGGAGTTCACCCCTCCACTTT.

The gene calls are TRBV4-2 and TRBJ2-2; the D gene could be TRBD1 or TRBD2 (5 bases each). V lost 4 bases and J lost 1, with 19 bases in between. CDR1 LGHNA and CDR2 YNFKEQ come from the germline V gene. The CDR3 has 18 residues. The CDR3 loop is CASSRIQGRAQNTGELFF. CDR3 in DNA: TGTGCCAGCAGCCGAATTCAGGGACGCGCTCAGAACACCGGGGAGCTGTTTTTT.

The chain combines TRBV19 with TRBJ1-5, with D possibly TRBD1 on 5 matching bases. V was cut by 4 bases and J by 2 bases, with 9 bases left in between. The CDR3 is 14 amino acids. Germline CDR1 LNHDA, CDR2 SQIVND (reference sequence). The CDR3 sequence is CASSTLGGNQPQHF. In DNA, the CDR3 is TGTGCCAGTAGTACCCTGGGGGGCAATCAGCCCCAGCATTTT.

The chain combines TRBV28 with TRBJ1-1, with 7 positions matching TRBD1. The CDR3 consists of 17 residues. The trim removed 3 bases at V and 4 bases at J, leaving 14 bases unmatched. CDR1 MDHEN and CDR2 SYDVKM come from the germline V gene. In DNA, the CDR3 is TGTGCCAGCAGTTTTCTTCCGCCAGGGGGATGGGGCACTGAAGCTTTCTTT. Encoded protein: CASSFLPPGGWGTEAFF.

This rearrangement joins TRBV19 to TRBJ2-5; D assignment may be TRBD1 or TRBD2 (5 bases each). Trimming took 4 bases from V and 4 from J, leaving 13 bases between them. The CDR3 runs 14 residues. The germline V gene encodes CDR1 LNHDA and CDR2 SQIVND (reference sequence). CDR3 coding DNA: TGTGCCAGTAGTAAAGAGGGGCTCCGAGAGACCCAGTACTTC. Protein sequence: CASSKEGLRETQYF.

The rearrangement joins TRBV11-2 to TRBJ1-2; D remains unclear. CDR3 length: 13 amino acids. Germline V gene data show CDR1 as SGHAT and CDR2 as FQNNGV. V shed 2 bases and J shed 1 base, with 5 bases lying between them. The DNA for the CDR3 is TGTGCCAGCAGCTTACAGAATAACTATGGCTACACCTTC. As protein: CASSLQNNYGYTF. The full variable domain, its missing parts supplied by reference TRBV11-2 and TRBJ1-2, is EAGVAQSPRYKIIEKRQSVAFWCNPISGHATLYWYQQILGQGPKLLIQFQNNGVVDDSQLPKDRFSAERLKGVDSTLKIQPAKLEDSAVYLCASSLQNNYGYTFGSGTRLTVV.

The chain links TRBV6-5 to TRBJ1-1; D is undetermined. The length of the CDR3 is 14 residues. The V end lost 6 bases, the J end lost 0 bases, and 11 bases lay between the germline ends. Germline V CDR1 and CDR2: MNHEY, SVGAGI. The DNA for the CDR3 is TGTGCCAGCAGGAGAACGGACGTGAACACTGAAGCTTTCTTT. As protein: CASRRTDVNTEAFF.

The rearrangement links TRBV2 to TRBJ1-6, with unresolved D. The germline V gene has CDR1 SNHLY and CDR2 FYNNEI. With 4 bases removed from V and 9 bases from J, the gap between germline ends came to 16 bases. This CDR3 region has 15 residues. The CDR3 DNA follows: TGTGCCAGCAGTGTGTCCGCCAAGCGGGGTTCACCCCTCCACTTT. This translates into CASSVSAKRGSPLHF. Drawing the rest from reference TRBV2 and TRBJ1-6, the complete variable domain is EPEVTQTPSHQVTQMGQEVILRCVPISNHLYFYWYRQILGQKVEFLVSFYNNEISEKSEIFDDQFSVERPDGSNFTLKIRSTKLEDSAMYFCASSVSAKRGSPLHFGNGTRLTVT.

The CDR3 loop reads CASSEWRDRVGYEQYF. The CDR3 region has the DNA TGTGCCAGCAGTGAATGGCGGGACAGGGTAGGATACGAGCAGTACTTC. The chain recombines TRBV25-1 with TRBJ2-7, with 9 bases that match TRBD1. The CDR3 consists of 16 residues. Germline V gives CDR1 MGHDK, CDR2 SYGVNS. The junction had 8 bases not matched to a gene; V was cut back by 1 base and J by 4 bases.

The J gene is TRBJ2-5, the V gene TRBV19; D could derive from TRBD1 or TRBD2 (5 bases each). V gave up 5 bases and J gave up 5 bases, with 6 bases separating them. Germline CDR1 and CDR2: LNHDA and SQIVND (reference sequence). The CDR3 length is 11 residues. CDR3 in amino acids: CASSEGETQYF. The CDR3 DNA reads as TGTGCCAGTAGTGAGGGGGAGACCCAGTACTTC.